This T cell receptor beta chain was captured in a study of blood T cell repertoires in COVID-19. At the level of the study: COVID-19 samples, acute and convalescent, were from the United States, Italy and Spain.

Assay used: immunoSEQ multiplex PCR; TCRdb lists only in-frame clones, some missing. The sample yields fewer than 250,000 clones, about nine tenths seen once. Between the trimmed V and J ends, which lost 2 bases and 2 bases, there was a span of 6 bases. Germline V gives CDR1 MNHNS, CDR2 SASEGT. The CDR3 loop spans 13 amino acids. V gene TRBV6-1 combines with J gene TRBJ1-2; the D is unclear. The TCR was taken from a man between 45 and 60 years old with acute or convalescent COVID-19. The sample taken for sequencing was peripheral blood. The CDR3 coding sequence is TGTGCCAGCAGTGAAATCGGGAACTATGGCTACACCTTC. Protein product: CASSEIGNYGYTF.